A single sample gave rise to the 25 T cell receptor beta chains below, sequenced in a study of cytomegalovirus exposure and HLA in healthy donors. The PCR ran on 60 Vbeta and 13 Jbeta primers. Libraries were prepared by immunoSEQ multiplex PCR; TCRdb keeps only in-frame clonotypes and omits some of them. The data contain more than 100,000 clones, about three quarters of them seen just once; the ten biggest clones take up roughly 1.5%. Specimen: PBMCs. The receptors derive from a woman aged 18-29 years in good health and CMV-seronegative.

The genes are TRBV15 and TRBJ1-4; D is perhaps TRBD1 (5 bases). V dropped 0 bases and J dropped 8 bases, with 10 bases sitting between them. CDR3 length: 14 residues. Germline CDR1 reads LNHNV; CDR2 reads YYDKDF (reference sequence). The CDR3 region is CATSRDRVREKLFF. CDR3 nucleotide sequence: TGTGCCACCAGCAGAGACAGGGTTCGGGAAAAACTGTTTTTT.

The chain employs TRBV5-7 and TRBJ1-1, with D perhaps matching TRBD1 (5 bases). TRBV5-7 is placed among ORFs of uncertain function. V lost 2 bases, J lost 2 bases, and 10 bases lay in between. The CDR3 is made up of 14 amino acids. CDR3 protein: CASSFRQLNTEAFF. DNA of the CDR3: TGTGCCAGCAGCTTTAGACAGCTCAACACTGAAGCTTTCTTT.

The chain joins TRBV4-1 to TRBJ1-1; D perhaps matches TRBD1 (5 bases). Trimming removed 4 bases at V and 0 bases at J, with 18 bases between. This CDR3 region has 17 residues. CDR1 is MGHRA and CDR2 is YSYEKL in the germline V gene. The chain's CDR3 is CASSPRDSALVNTEAFF. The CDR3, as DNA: TGCGCCAGCAGCCCGAGGGACTCTGCCCTGGTGAACACTGAAGCTTTCTTT.

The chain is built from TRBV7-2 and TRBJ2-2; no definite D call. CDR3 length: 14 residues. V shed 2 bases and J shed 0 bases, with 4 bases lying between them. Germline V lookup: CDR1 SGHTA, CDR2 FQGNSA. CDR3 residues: CASSLQTNTGELFF. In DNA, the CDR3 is TGTGCCAGCAGCTTACAGACGAACACCGGGGAGCTGTTTTTT. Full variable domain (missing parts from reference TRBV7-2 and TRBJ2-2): GAGVSQSPSNKVTEKGKDVELRCDPISGHTALYWYRQSLGQGLEFLIYFQGNSAPDKSGLPSDRFSAERTGGSVSTLTIQRTQQEDSAVYLCASSLQTNTGELFFGEGSRLTVL.

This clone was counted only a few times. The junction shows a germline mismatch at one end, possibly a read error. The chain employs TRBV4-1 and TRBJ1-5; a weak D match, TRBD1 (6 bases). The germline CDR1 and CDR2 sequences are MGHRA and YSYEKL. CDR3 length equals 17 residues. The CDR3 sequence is CVSSQDRWDIGVQPQHF. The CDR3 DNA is TGCGTCAGCAGCCAAGATAGGTGGGACATCGGGGTCCAGCCCCAGCATTTT.

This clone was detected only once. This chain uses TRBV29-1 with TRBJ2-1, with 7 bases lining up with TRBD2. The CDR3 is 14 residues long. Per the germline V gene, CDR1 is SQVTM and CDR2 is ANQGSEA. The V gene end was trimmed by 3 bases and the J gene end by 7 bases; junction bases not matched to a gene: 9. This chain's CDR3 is CSVDWGRAGNEQFF. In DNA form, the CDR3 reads TGCAGCGTTGATTGGGGGAGGGCGGGAAATGAGCAGTTCTTC.

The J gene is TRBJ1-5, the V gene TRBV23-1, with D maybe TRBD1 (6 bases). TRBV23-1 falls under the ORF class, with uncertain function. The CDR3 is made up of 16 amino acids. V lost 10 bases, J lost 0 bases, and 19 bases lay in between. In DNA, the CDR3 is TGCGCCACCTCGGCGGGGGCGATTTATAGCAATCAGCCCCAGCATTTT. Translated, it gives CATSAGAIYSNQPQHF.

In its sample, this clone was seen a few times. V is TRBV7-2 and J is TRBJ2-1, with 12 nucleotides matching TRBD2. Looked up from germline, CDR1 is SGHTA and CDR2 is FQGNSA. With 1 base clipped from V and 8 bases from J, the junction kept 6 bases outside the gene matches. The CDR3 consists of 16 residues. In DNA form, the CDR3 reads TGTGCCAGCAGCTTAGAAACGGGACTAGCGGGCTATGAGCAGTTCTTC. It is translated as CASSLETGLAGYEQFF.

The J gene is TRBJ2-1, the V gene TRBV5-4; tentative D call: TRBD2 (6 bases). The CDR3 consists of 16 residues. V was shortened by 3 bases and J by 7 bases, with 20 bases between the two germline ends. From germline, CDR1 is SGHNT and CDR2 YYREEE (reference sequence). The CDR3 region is CASSSLPTGDWNEQFF. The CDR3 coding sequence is TGTGCCAGCAGCTCCTTACCCACGGGAGATTGGAATGAGCAGTTCTTC.

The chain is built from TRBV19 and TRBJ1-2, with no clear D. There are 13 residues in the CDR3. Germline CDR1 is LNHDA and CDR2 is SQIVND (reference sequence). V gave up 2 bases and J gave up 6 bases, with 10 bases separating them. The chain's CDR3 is CASSISSRDGYTF. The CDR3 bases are TGTGCCAGTAGTATATCGTCCCGGGATGGCTACACCTTC.

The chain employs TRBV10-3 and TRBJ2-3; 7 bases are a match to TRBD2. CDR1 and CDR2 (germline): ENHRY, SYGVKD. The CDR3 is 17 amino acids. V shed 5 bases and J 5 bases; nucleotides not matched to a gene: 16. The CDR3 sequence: CAISSGTYKVMEDTQYF. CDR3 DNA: TGTGCCATCAGTAGCGGGACCTATAAAGTAATGGAAGATACGCAGTATTTT.

CDR3 sequence: CASSLKEGLSEQYF. The CDR3 DNA sequence: TGTGCCAGCAGCTTGAAGGAGGGTCTCAGCGAGCAGTACTTC. The V call is TRBV5-5, the J call TRBJ2-7, with D maybe TRBD2 (6 bases). CDR3 length equals 14 residues. V gave up 1 base and J gave up 6 bases, with 14 bases separating them. Germline lookup yields CDR1 SGHKS and CDR2 YYEKEE (reference sequence).

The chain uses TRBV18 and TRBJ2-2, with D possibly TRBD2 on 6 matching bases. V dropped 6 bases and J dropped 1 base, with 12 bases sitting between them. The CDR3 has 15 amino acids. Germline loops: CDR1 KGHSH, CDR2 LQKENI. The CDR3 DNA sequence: TGTGCCAGCTCGCTAGCGCAGGGGAACACCGGGGAGCTGTTTTTT. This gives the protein CASSLAQGNTGELFF.

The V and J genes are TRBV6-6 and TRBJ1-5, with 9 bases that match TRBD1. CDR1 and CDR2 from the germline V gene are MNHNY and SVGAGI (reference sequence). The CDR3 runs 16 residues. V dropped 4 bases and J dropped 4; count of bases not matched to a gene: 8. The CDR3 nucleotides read TGTGCCAGCAGTTCTATACAGGGGGCCCTAAATCAGCCCCAGCATTTT. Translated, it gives CASSSIQGALNQPQHF.

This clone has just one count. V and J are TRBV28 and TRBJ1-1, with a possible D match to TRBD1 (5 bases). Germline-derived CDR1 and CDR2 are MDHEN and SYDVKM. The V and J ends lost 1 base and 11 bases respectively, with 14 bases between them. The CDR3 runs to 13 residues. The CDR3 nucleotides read TGTGCCAGCAGTTTATTGTTCGGGGGGAGCGCTTTCTTT. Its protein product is CASSLLFGGSAFF.

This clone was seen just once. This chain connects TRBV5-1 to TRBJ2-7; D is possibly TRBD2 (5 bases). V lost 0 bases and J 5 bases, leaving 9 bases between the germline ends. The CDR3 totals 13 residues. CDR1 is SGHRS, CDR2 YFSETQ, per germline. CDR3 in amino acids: CASSLAGVNEQYF. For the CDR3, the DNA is TGCGCCAGCAGCTTGGCCGGGGTGAACGAGCAGTACTTC.

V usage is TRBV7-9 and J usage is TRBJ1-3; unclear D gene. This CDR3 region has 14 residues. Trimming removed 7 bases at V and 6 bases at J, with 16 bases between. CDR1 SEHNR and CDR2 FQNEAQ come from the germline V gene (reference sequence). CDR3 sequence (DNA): TGTGCCAGCACCTCTCGCCCAGTTTTAAACACCATATATTTT. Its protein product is CASTSRPVLNTIYF. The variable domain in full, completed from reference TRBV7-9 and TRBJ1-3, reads DTGVSQNPRHKITKRGQNVTFRCDPISEHNRLYWYRQTLGQGPEFLTYFQNEAQLEKSRLLSDRFSAERPKGSFSTLEIQRTEQGDSAMYLCASTSRPVLNTIYFGEGSWLTVV.

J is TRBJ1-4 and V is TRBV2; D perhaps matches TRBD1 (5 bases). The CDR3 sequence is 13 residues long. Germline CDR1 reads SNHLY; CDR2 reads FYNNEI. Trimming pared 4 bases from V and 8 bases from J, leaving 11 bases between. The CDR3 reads CASSVGGLEKLFF. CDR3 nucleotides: TGTGCCAGCAGTGTCGGGGGTTTGGAAAAACTGTTTTTT.

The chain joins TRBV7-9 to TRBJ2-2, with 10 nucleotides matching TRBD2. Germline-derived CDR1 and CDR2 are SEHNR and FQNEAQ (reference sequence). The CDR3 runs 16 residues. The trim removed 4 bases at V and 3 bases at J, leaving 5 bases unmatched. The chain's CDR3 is CASSSLAGVDTGELFF. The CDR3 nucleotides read TGTGCCAGCAGCTCGCTAGCGGGAGTGGACACCGGGGAGCTGTTTTTT. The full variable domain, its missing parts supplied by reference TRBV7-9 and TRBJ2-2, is DTGVSQNPRHKITKRGQNVTFRCDPISEHNRLYWYRQTLGQGPEFLTYFQNEAQLEKSRLLSDRFSAERPKGSFSTLEIQRTEQGDSAMYLCASSSLAGVDTGELFFGEGSRLTVL.

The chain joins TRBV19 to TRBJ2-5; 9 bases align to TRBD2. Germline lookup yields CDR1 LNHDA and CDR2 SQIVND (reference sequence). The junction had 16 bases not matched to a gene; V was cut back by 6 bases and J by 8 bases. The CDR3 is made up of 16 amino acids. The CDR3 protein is CASRAVVGLARDTQYF. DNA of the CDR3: TGTGCCAGTAGGGCCGTCGTGGGACTAGCTAGGGATACCCAGTACTTC.

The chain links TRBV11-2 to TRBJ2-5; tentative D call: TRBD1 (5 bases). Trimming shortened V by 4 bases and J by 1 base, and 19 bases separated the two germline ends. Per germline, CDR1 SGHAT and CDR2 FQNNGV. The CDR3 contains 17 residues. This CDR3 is CASSSEVWPGSQETQYF. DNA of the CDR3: TGTGCCAGCAGCTCGGAAGTCTGGCCAGGGTCCCAAGAGACCCAGTACTTC.

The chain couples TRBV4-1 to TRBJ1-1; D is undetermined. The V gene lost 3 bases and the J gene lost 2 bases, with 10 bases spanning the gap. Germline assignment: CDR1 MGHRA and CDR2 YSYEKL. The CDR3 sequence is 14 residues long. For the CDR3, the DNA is TGCGCCAGCAGCCAGTGGCCGGGTAACACTGAAGCTTTCTTT. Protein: CASSQWPGNTEAFF.

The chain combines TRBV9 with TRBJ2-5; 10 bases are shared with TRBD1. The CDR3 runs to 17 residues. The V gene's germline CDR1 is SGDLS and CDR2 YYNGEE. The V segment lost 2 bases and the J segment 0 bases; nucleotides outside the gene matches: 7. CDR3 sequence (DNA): TGTGCCAGCAGCGTCGACAGGGGGCTACCATACCAAGAGACCCAGTACTTC. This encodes CASSVDRGLPYQETQYF.

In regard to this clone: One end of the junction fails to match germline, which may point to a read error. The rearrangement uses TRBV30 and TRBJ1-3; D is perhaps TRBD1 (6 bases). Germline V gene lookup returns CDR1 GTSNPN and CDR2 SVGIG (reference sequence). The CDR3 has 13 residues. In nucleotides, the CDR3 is TGTGTCTGGAGGACAGCCTCTGGAAACACCATATATTTT. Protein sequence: CVWRTASGNTIYF.

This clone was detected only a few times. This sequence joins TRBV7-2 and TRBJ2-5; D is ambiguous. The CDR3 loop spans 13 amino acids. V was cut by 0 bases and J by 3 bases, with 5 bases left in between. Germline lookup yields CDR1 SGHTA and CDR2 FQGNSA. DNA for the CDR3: TGTGCCAGCAGCTTAGCGGCAGAAGAGACCCAGTACTTC. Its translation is CASSLAAEETQYF.